This T cell receptor beta chain was found in a study of T cells after yellow fever vaccination. This CDR3 is 15 amino acids long. From germline, CDR1 is SGHTA and CDR2 FQGNSA. V lost 3 bases, J lost 8 bases, and 19 bases lay in between. TCRdb re-called the 5' RACE reads with MiXCR, one entry per CDR3 protein. The table records some 260,000 distinct CDR3 sequences, around 5.2% of them present only once. The chain is built from TRBV7-2 and TRBJ1-2, with D perhaps TRBD1 (5 bases). The sequencing used CD4+ T cells sorted from PBMCs, collected on the day of the yellow fever booster vaccination. This sequence originates from a young man who received the YFV17D yellow fever vaccine. CDR3: CASSLPEGMGKGYTF. CDR3 coding DNA: TGTGCCAGCAGCTTGCCGGAGGGGATGGGGAAAGGCTACACCTTC.